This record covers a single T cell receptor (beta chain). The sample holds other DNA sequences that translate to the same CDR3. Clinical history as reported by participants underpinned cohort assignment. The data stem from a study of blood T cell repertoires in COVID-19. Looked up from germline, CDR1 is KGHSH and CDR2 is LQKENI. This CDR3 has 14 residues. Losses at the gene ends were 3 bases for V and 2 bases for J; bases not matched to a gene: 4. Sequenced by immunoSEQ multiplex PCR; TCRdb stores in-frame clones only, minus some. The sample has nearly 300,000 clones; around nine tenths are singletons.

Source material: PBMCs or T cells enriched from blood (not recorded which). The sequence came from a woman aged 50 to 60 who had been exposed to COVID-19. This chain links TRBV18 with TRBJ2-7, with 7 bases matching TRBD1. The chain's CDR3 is CASSPPGQPYEQYF. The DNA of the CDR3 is TGTGCCAGCTCACCTCCGGGACAGCCCTACGAGCAGTACTTC.